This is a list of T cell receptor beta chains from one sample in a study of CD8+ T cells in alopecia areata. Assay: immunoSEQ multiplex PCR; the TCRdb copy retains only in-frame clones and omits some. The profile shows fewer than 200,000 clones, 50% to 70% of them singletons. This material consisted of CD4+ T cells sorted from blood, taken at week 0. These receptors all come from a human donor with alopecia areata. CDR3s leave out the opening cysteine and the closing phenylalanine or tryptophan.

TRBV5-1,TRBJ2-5,ASSTGQGGQETQY
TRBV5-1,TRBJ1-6,ASSLGNSPLH
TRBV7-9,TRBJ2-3,ASSYRREDTQY
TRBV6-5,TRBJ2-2,ATRTGRDGELF
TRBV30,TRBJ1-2,AWSDGLDRASYGYT
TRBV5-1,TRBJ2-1,ASRGTSGSYNEQF
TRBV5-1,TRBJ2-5,ASSLEGGQKTQY
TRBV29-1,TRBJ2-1,SATDSAWTVAYNEQF
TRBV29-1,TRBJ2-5,SVGHGQETQY
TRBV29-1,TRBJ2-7,SVDNGRGGFEQY
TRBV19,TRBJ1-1,ASNRGLNTEAF
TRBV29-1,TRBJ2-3,SARTDPDTQY
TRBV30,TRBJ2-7,AWTVHEGLEQY
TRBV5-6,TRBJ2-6,ASSTQGFVDSGANVLT
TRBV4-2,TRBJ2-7,ASSRPPRQGDEQY
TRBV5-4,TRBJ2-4,AISILDSLNIQY
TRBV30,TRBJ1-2,AWSVQSGAWRGYT
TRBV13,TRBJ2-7,ASSQSPTGGKYEQY
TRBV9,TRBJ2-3,ASSVWTGGTDTQY
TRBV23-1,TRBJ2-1,ASSLGRDEQF
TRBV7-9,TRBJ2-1,ASSLAYNEQF
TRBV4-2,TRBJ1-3,ASSPDLRNTIY
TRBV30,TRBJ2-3,AWSPHEYTSRGLITDTQY
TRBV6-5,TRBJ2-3,ASTAGHSLSGPQY
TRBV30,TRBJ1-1,AWSASVGTEAF
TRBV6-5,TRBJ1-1,ASSYVGGTEAF